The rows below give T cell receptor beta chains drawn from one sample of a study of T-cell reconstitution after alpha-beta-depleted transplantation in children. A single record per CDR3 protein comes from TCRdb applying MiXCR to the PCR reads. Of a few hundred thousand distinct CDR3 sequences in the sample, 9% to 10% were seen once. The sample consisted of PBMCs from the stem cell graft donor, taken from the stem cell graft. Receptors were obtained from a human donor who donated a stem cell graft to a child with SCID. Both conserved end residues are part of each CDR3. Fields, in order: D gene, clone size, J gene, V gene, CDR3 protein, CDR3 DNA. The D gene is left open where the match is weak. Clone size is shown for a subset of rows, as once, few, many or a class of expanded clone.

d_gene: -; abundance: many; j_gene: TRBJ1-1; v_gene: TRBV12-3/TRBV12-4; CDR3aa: CASSLGWLTEAFF; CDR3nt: TGTGCCAGCAGTTTAGGTTGGTTGACTGAAGCTTTCTTT
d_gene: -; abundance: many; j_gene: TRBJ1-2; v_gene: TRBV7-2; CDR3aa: CASSFSGSRVRAF; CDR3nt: TGTGCCAGCAGTTTCTCCGGGTCCCGGGTCCGAGCCTTC
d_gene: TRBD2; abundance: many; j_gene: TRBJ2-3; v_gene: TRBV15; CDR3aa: CATSRDPFRLAGGQTLTDTQYF; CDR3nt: TGTGCCACCAGCAGAGATCCTTTTCGACTAGCGGGGGGCCAAACTCTCACAGATACGCAGTATTTT
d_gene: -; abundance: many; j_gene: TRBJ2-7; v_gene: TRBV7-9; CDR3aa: CASSLRAGSTYEQYF; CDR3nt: TGTGCCAGCAGCTTAAGGGCAGGGAGTACCTACGAGCAGTACTTC
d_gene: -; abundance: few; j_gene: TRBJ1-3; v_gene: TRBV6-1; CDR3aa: CASSPRDFRGGNTIYF; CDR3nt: TGTGCCAGCAGTCCACGGGATTTTCGGGGTGGAAACACCATATATTTT
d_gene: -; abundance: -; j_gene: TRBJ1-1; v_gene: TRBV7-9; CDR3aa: CASSPHPLGLNTEAFF; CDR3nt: TGTGCCAGCAGCCCCCACCCCTTGGGATTGAACACTGAAGCTTTCTTT
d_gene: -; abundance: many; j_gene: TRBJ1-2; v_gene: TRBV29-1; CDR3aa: CSVEGKGQDGGYTF; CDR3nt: TGCAGCGTTGAAGGAAAAGGTCAGGACGGGGGCTACACCTTC
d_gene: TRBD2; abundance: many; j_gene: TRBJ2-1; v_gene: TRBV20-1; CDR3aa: CSARGISSGLQYDEQFF; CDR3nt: TGCAGTGCTAGAGGGATCTCTAGCGGATTACAATATGATGAGCAGTTCTTC
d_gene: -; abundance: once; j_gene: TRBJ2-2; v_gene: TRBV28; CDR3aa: CVSRPGNTGELFF; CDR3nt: TGTGTCAGCAGACCAGGGAACACCGGGGAGCTGTTTTTT
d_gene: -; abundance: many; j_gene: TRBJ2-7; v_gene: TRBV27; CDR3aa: CASRLRPQVAYEQYF; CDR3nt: TGTGCCAGCAGACTCCGGCCCCAAGTAGCCTACGAGCAGTACTTC
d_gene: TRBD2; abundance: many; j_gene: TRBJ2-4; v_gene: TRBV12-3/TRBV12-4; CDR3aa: CASSPSGGRTNIQYF; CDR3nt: TGTGCCAGCAGCCCCTCGGGGGGGCGGACAAACATTCAGTACTTC
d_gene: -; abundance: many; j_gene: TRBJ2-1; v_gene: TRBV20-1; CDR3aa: CSATVGDYNEQFF; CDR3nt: TGCAGTGCTACAGTCGGGGACTACAATGAGCAGTTCTTC
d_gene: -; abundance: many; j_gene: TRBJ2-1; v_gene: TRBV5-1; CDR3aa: CASSFGLTNNEQFF; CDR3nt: TGCGCCAGCAGCTTCGGGCTAACTAACAATGAGCAGTTCTTC
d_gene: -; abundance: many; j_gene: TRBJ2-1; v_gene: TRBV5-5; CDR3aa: CASATPGATISYNEQFF; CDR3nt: TGTGCCAGCGCCACCCCAGGGGCGACTATCTCCTACAATGAGCAGTTCTTC
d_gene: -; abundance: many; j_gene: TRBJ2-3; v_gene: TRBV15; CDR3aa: CATLEGGETTDTQYF; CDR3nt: TGTGCCACCCTCGAAGGGGGGGAAACCACAGATACGCAGTATTTT
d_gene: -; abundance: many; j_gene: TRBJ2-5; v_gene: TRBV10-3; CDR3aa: CAIGLSRETQYF; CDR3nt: TGTGCCATCGGATTAAGCCGGGAGACCCAGTACTTC
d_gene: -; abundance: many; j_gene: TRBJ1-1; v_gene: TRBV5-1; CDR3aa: CASSFGRTVNTEAFF; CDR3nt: TGCGCCAGCAGCTTTGGGAGGACGGTGAACACTGAAGCTTTCTTT
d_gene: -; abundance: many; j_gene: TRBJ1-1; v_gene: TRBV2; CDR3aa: CASRPNPGTEAFF; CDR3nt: TGTGCCAGCAGACCAAATCCAGGGACTGAAGCTTTCTTT
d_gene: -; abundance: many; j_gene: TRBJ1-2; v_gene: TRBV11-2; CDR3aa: CASSLLPRGGYTF; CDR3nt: TGTGCCAGCAGCCTCCTACCCAGGGGAGGCTACACCTTC
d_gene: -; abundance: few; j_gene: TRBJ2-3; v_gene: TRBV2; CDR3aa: CAILGRDTQYF; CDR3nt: TGTGCCATCCTGGGGCGGGATACGCAGTATTTT